These 3 T cell receptor beta chains originate from one sample sequenced in a study of OX40 agonist ivuxolimab in advanced cancers. Libraries came from the immunoSEQ multiplex PCR assay. Drawn from immuneACCESS, this table holds only the in-frame rearrangements with V and J called that TCRdb kept. Clones are partly lost; checked studies trace under half to an unresolved V gene and leave the rest unexplained. The sample table lists tens of thousands of clones, roughly 86% of them with a count of one. The ten largest make up about 15% of the sample. Sequenced material: CD4+ or CD8+ T cells sorted from blood, taken in a trial of the OX40 agonist ivuxolimab. The receptors stem from an adult with an advanced solid tumor such as melanoma, head and neck, liver or kidney cancer.

The chain joins TRBV18 to TRBJ2-7, with TRBD1 matching 10 bases. Per the germline V gene, CDR1 is KGHSH and CDR2 is LQKENI. The CDR3 spans 15 residues. V shed 4 bases and J 3 bases; nucleotides not matched to a gene: 6. This CDR3 reads CASSRPGTGDYEQYF. The DNA of the CDR3 is TGTGCCAGCTCACGACCCGGGACAGGGGACTACGAGCAGTACTTC.

This sequence joins TRBV19 and TRBJ2-2, with TRBD2 identical over 10 bases. V shed 2 bases and J 7 bases; nucleotides not matched to a gene: 7. This CDR3 has 16 residues. Germline CDR1 reads LNHDA; CDR2 reads SQIVND (reference sequence). CDR3 amino acids: CASSIWPSGSGGELFF. The CDR3 DNA reads TGTGCCAGTAGTATATGGCCTAGCGGGAGTGGCGGGGAGCTGTTTTTT.

Details on this clone: The junction shows a germline mismatch at one end, possibly a read error. This chain connects TRBV28 to TRBJ1-1; TRBD1 matches 8 bases. Germline loops: CDR1 MDHEN, CDR2 SYDVKM. There are 12 residues in the CDR3. The CDR3 DNA is TGTGCCAGCAGTTTAACTTTTCAGGGGGCGGTCTTT. Protein: CASSLTFQGAVF.